Included here is one T cell receptor beta chain sequence, with context. The target antigen is unknown. One end of the junction is discordant with germline, which a read error may explain. Bulk libraries came from a prior protocol with listed TCR primers. MiXCR was run by TCRdb on the PCR reads, yielding one entry per CDR3 protein. The table has a few hundred thousand distinct CDR3 sequences, around 25% seen once. This entry belongs to a study of molecular identifiers for immune sequencing clone quantification. Study-level background: Across replicate runs, RNA obtained from approximately 20,000 or 100,000 naive CD8 cells was divided into five, with four undergoing sequencing. General study results and limits: Because of identical TCR molecules sharing a barcode, sizes of highly expanded clones could be underestimated. Spiked TCR RNA from one Jurkat cell reportedly showed up when mixed among over 900,000 naive cells.

The CDR3 length is 16 residues. CDR1 and CDR2 from the germline V gene are MNHNY and SVGAGI (reference sequence). The source material was naive CD8+ T cells from blood, with Jurkat cell RNA spiked in. Subset here: FACS-sorted CD8+CD4-CCR7+CD45RA+ naive T cells. The V call is TRBV6-6, the J call TRBJ1-1; no clear D gene. This receptor was taken from a human donor in good health. Some libraries in this study had Jurkat cell RNA spiked in. CDR3 sequence: CASSYSRGEIGTEAFF. The CDR3 DNA sequence: TGCGCCAGCAGTTACTCTCGGGGTGAAATAGGCACTGAAGCTTTCTTT.